This TCR beta chain was sequenced during a study of cytomegalovirus exposure and HLA in healthy donors. Overall study context: Most donors, around 81% of approximately 400 genotyped, fell in the Caucasian-associated ancestry cluster.

General observations from the study: Across donors, presence/absence analyses took sequencing depth to be roughly uniform.

The PCR had 60 Vbeta and 13 Jbeta primers. The table came from immunoSEQ multiplex PCR; TCRdb's copy has only in-frame clones and leaves some out. The table lists 150,000 to 200,000 clones, over 70% of them singletons. Comments on this clone: Its matching antigen is unknown.

These donors, healthy bone marrow donors, were studied. The sequenced material came from PBMCs. The TCR comes from a woman younger than 35 in good health and CMV-seropositive.

DNA for the CDR3: TGTGCCAGCAGCTTAGTTGGACTAGCGGGGGCCGGGAACGAGCAGTACTTC. It is translated as CASSLVGLAGAGNEQYF. The chain carries TRBV7-2 and TRBJ2-7; TRBD2 agrees at 13 bases. The ends lost 1 base at V and 5 bases at J; junction bases unmatched: 8. The CDR3 is 17 residues long. The V gene's germline CDR1 is SGHTA and CDR2 FQGNSA.